The next 23 T cell receptor beta chains were all read from a single sample in a study of T cell responses to AZD1222 COVID-19 vaccine listed by TCRdb under 2021. The library relied on the immunoSEQ multiplex PCR assay. TCRdb stores this immuneACCESS table with in-frame sequences only. Part of the clones is absent; in the studies checked, under half of the shortfall reflects unresolved V genes, and no reason is known for the rest. The sample data list roughly 130,000 clones, and 92% of these were observed just once. Clones ranked in the top ten supply approximately 2% of the sample. In light of the paper, this sample's time point label describes: baseline before first vaccination. This specimen consisted of peripheral blood, obtained on day 0 of AZD1222 vaccination. These receptors were obtained from an adult in good health.

V usage is TRBV6-2 or TRBV6-3 and J usage is TRBJ1-3; maybe TRBD1 (6 bases). The germline gives CDR1 MNHEY, CDR2 SVGEGT. Trimming cost V 5 bases and J 4 bases, with 15 bases left between them. The CDR3 is 15 amino acids. CDR3 region: CASSRRTDSGNTIYF. The CDR3 DNA is TGTGCCAGCAGTCGCCGGACAGACTCCGGAAACACCATATATTTT.

A few counts support this clone. The rearrangement links TRBV9 to TRBJ1-4; D is uncertain. Looked up from germline, CDR1 is SGDLS and CDR2 is YYNGEE. The CDR3 contains 10 residues. Between the trimmed V and J ends, which lost 7 bases and 12 bases, there was a span of 10 bases. The CDR3: CASGEVQLFF. CDR3 nucleotides: TGTGCCAGCGGAGAGGTTCAACTGTTTTTT.

The V and J genes are TRBV14 and TRBJ1-1, with D hard to call. Germline lookup yields CDR1 SGHDN and CDR2 FVKESK. The CDR3 length is 14 residues. V lost 0 bases, J lost 7 bases, and 12 bases lay in between. CDR3 in amino acids: CASSQELLSDEAFF. As DNA, the CDR3 is TGTGCCAGCAGCCAAGAGCTACTGTCCGATGAAGCTTTCTTT.

This chain links TRBV10-3 with TRBJ2-7; the D call may be TRBD1 or TRBD2 (5 bases each). CDR3 length equals 11 residues. Germline CDR1 reads ENHRY; CDR2 reads SYGVKD. Between the trimmed V and J ends, which lost 4 bases and 5 bases, there was a span of 6 bases. The CDR3 nucleotides read TGTGCCATCAGTGGAGGGGACGAGCAGTACTTC. This gives the protein CAISGGDEQYF.

The chain couples TRBV2 to TRBJ2-7; D gene ambiguous. CDR3 size: 13 residues. With 5 bases removed from V and 4 bases from J, the gap between germline ends came to 12 bases. Germline assignment: CDR1 SNHLY and CDR2 FYNNEI. This CDR3 is CASSPEVTYEQYF. CDR3 DNA sequence: TGTGCCAGCAGTCCAGAGGTAACGTACGAGCAGTACTTC.

This chain links TRBV19 with TRBJ1-4; D is uncertain. Trimming removed 7 bases from V and 8 bases from J, with 17 bases in between. Looked up from germline, CDR1 is LNHDA and CDR2 is SQIVND (reference sequence). CDR3 length: 14 residues. Here the CDR3 reads CASKGRGWREKLFF. The CDR3 coding sequence is TGTGCCAGTAAAGGCAGAGGATGGCGGGAAAAACTGTTTTTT. Drawing the rest from reference TRBV19 and TRBJ1-4, the complete variable domain is DGGITQSPKYLFRKEGQNVTLSCEQNLNHDAMYWYRQDPGQGLRLIYYSQIVNDFQKGDIAEGYSVSREKKESFPLTVTSAQKNPTAFYLCASKGRGWREKLFFGSGTQLSVL.

The chain uses TRBV6-5 and TRBJ1-6; D gene uncertain. Germline values: CDR1 MNHEY, CDR2 SVGAGI. CDR3 length: 12 residues. Trimming pared 7 bases from V and 7 bases from J, leaving 8 bases between. The CDR3 bases are TGTGCCAGCACCGGGTACAATTCACCCCTCCACTTT. Protein product: CASTGYNSPLHF.

The sample holds one count of this clone. The chain recombines TRBV21-1 with TRBJ1-1; the table's D call, TRBD1, has no DNA check behind it. TRBV21-1 is shown as a pseudogene. The CDR3 covers 19 residues. This chain's CDR3 is CASSKVDKDRGRMNTEAFF. The DNA for the CDR3 is TGTGCCAGCAGCAAAGTCGATAAAGACAGGGGCCGCATGAACACTGAAGCTTTCTTT.

The rearrangement links TRBV7-9 to TRBJ1-2, with D unclear. The V end lost 1 base, the J end lost 4 bases, and 7 bases lay between the germline ends. The germline V gene encodes CDR1 SEHNR and CDR2 FQNEAQ (reference sequence). The CDR3 runs to 13 residues. The CDR3 DNA reads TGTGCCAGCAGCTTAGGGGGTGGCTATGGCTACACCTTC. Translating gives CASSLGGGYGYTF.

The CDR3 protein is CASLAGTTNTGELFF. CDR3 coding DNA: TGTGCTAGCCTCGCCGGGACAACAAACACCGGGGAGCTGTTTTTT. The gene calls are TRBV12-5 and TRBJ2-2, with D possibly being TRBD1 (6 bases). V was clipped by 9 bases and J by 2 bases, with 16 bases between them. The CDR3 covers 15 residues. CDR1 is LGHNT and CDR2 is FRNRAP in the germline V gene.

The chain's CDR3 is CASSPTGTGGWSPLHF. The CDR3 bases are TGTGCCAGCTCACCGACCGGGACAGGGGGCTGGTCACCCCTCCACTTT. The gene calls are TRBV18 and TRBJ1-6; the match to TRBD1 covers 12 bases. The CDR3 extends over 16 amino acids. The trim removed 3 bases at V and 10 bases at J, leaving 7 bases unmatched. Germline V CDR1 and CDR2: KGHSH, LQKENI.

The gene calls are TRBV2 and TRBJ1-5; no definite D call. Germline CDR1 is SNHLY and CDR2 is FYNNEI. The length of the CDR3 is 13 residues. The V gene lost 6 bases and the J gene lost 3 bases, with 9 bases spanning the gap. CDR3 DNA: TGTGCCAGCAGGTGGTGGAACAATCAGCCCCAGCATTTT. Translated: CASRWWNNQPQHF. The whole variable domain, filled in from reference TRBV2 and TRBJ1-5, reads EPEVTQTPSHQVTQMGQEVILRCVPISNHLYFYWYRQILGQKVEFLVSFYNNEISEKSEIFDDQFSVERPDGSNFTLKIRSTKLEDSAMYFCASRWWNNQPQHFGDGTRLSIL.

CDR3 nucleotides: TGTGCCAGCAGTTACGGGGGGAGGGCTTTTGGTGGCTACACCTTC. It is translated as CASSYGGRAFGGYTF. The chain joins TRBV6-5 to TRBJ1-2; D perhaps matches TRBD1 (5 bases). Germline V CDR1 and CDR2: MNHEY, SVGAGI. V was shortened by 2 bases and J by 7 bases, with 17 bases between the two germline ends. The CDR3 loop spans 15 amino acids.

V gene TRBV9 combines with J gene TRBJ2-7; 15 bases map to TRBD2. Germline V gene lookup returns CDR1 SGDLS and CDR2 YYNGEE. V was pared by 2 bases and J by 0 bases, with 0 bases of the junction left unmatched. There are 16 residues in the CDR3. The DNA of the CDR3 is TGTGCCAGCAGCGTGGGACTAGCGGGGGGCTCCTACGAGCAGTACTTC. Its protein is CASSVGLAGGSYEQYF.

The V and J genes are TRBV15 and TRBJ2-5; TRBD1 matches 12 bases. The CDR3 is made up of 15 amino acids. The V gene's germline CDR1 is LNHNV and CDR2 YYDKDF (reference sequence). V lost 4 bases to trimming and J lost 5 bases; unmatched junction nucleotides: 5. The CDR3 spells CATSTGQGAWETQYF. DNA for the CDR3: TGTGCCACCAGCACGGGACAGGGGGCCTGGGAGACCCAGTACTTC. Based on the CDR3 plus reference TRBV15 and TRBJ2-5, the full variable domain is DAMVIQNPRYQVTQFGKPVTLSCSQTLNHNVMYWYQQKSSQAPKLLFHYYDKDFNNEADTPDNFQSRRPNTSFCFLDIRSPGLGDTAMYLCATSTGQGAWETQYFGPGTRLLVL.

This chain joins TRBV19 and TRBJ2-7; D may be TRBD1 or TRBD2 (5 bases each). This CDR3 has 14 amino acids. Trimming stripped 6 bases from V and 0 bases from J, with 12 bases between. Germline CDR1 is LNHDA and CDR2 is SQIVND (reference sequence). DNA of the CDR3: TGTGCCAGTAGGGGGACCACCAGCTCCTACGAGCAGTACTTC. As protein: CASRGTTSSYEQYF. Variable domain in full (rest from reference TRBV19 and TRBJ2-7): DGGITQSPKYLFRKEGQNVTLSCEQNLNHDAMYWYRQDPGQGLRLIYYSQIVNDFQKGDIAEGYSVSREKKESFPLTVTSAQKNPTAFYLCASRGTTSSYEQYFGPGTRLTVT.

J is TRBJ2-7 and V is TRBV5-1, with 10 bases aligning to TRBD1. V trimming: 0 bases; J trimming: 4 bases; junction bases outside the gene matches: 7. The CDR3 extends over 16 amino acids. Germline V gives CDR1 SGHRS, CDR2 YFSETQ. The CDR3 nucleotides are TGCGCCAGCAGCTTGGTAGGGACAGGGGAGTTTTACGAGCAGTACTTC. Amino acid sequence: CASSLVGTGEFYEQYF.

V gene TRBV20-1 combines with J gene TRBJ2-3; D gene unclear. The germline CDR1 and CDR2 sequences are DFQATT and SNEGSKA (reference sequence). CDR3 size: 11 residues. CDR3 protein: CSASTWDTQYF. CDR3 DNA sequence: TGCAGCGCCTCTACCTGGGATACGCAGTATTTT.

V is TRBV5-1 and J is TRBJ2-1; D is possibly TRBD2 (5 bases). The V end lost 7 bases, the J end lost 6 bases, and 14 bases lay between the germline ends. The CDR3 sequence is 13 residues long. CDR1 is SGHRS, CDR2 YFSETQ, per germline. CDR3 residues: CASGEASFNEQFF. DNA of the CDR3: TGCGCCAGCGGGGAAGCTAGCTTCAATGAGCAGTTCTTC.

V usage is TRBV19 and J usage is TRBJ1-2, with a weak D call TRBD1 (5 bases). Germline CDR1 is LNHDA and CDR2 is SQIVND (reference sequence). This CDR3 is built from 14 residues. Trimming took 5 bases from V and 0 from J, leaving 10 bases between them. The CDR3 coding sequence is TGTGCCAGTAGTTGGCAGGGTCCTAACTATGGCTACACCTTC. Amino acid sequence: CASSWQGPNYGYTF.

This chain links TRBV18 with TRBJ1-4; no clear D gene. This CDR3 spans 14 amino acids. Germline CDR1 is KGHSH and CDR2 is LQKENI. Deletions cut 3 bases from V and 4 bases from J, with 9 bases between. The DNA for the CDR3 is TGTGCCAGCTCACCCTCGGCCAGTAATGAAAAACTGTTTTTT. Protein: CASSPSASNEKLFF.

The CDR3 here is CASSLFADQPQHF. CDR3 in DNA: TGTGCCAGCAGCTTATTTGCTGATCAGCCCCAGCATTTT. The V call is TRBV11-2, the J call TRBJ1-5, with D hard to call. The V gene's germline CDR1 is SGHAT and CDR2 FQNNGV. The CDR3 loop spans 13 amino acids. V was cut by 2 bases and J by 5 bases, with 7 bases left in between. The full variable domain, rest sourced from reference TRBV11-2 and TRBJ1-5, is EAGVAQSPRYKIIEKRQSVAFWCNPISGHATLYWYQQILGQGPKLLIQFQNNGVVDDSQLPKDRFSAERLKGVDSTLKIQPAKLEDSAVYLCASSLFADQPQHFGDGTRLSIL.

The chain links TRBV11-3 to TRBJ2-2; the D is unclear. Germline CDR1 reads SGHNT; CDR2 reads YENEEA. The CDR3 loop spans 14 amino acids. Between the trimmed V and J ends, which lost 3 bases and 3 bases, there was a span of 8 bases. As DNA, the CDR3 is TGTGCCAGCAGCTTTTCCAGTGACACCGGGGAGCTGTTTTTT. This gives the protein CASSFSSDTGELFF.